These 8 T cell receptor beta chains originate from one sample sequenced in a study of early T cells in non-severe SARS-CoV-2 infection. TCRdb re-called the 5' RACE reads with MiXCR, one entry per CDR3 protein. The table includes tens of thousands of distinct CDR3 sequences, approximately 11% detected once. The sample was whole blood. The receptors were gathered from an adult who was a healthcare worker with PCR-confirmed SARS-CoV-2 infection or an uninfected control (not recorded which).

This clonotype showed up many times. The chain employs TRBV20-1 and TRBJ2-5; a weak D match, TRBD2 (5 bases). Trimming took 8 bases from V and 2 from J, leaving 21 bases between them. Germline V gene lookup returns CDR1 DFQATT and CDR2 SNEGSKA (reference sequence). The CDR3 consists of 15 residues. CDR3 nucleotide sequence: TGCAGTTTCTCCCCCCAGCGGAGCCATCAAGAGACCCAGTACTTC. Translated: CSFSPQRSHQETQYF.

In its sample, this clonotype was seen many times. The V call is TRBV5-1, the J call TRBJ2-5; D is undetermined. Germline CDR1 and CDR2: SGHRS and YFSETQ. The CDR3 is 14 amino acids. V was clipped by 6 bases and J by 3 bases, with 15 bases between them. CDR3 DNA sequence: TGCGCCAGCATGAACCCGGTCGCCAAAGAGACCCAGTACTTC. It is translated as CASMNPVAKETQYF.

This clonotype was seen only a few times. The chain uses TRBV4-1 and TRBJ2-5; 14 bases map to TRBD2. Germline V CDR1 and CDR2: MGHRA, YSYEKL. The CDR3 consists of 19 residues. The junction had 10 bases not matched to a gene; V was cut back by 0 bases and J by 4 bases. The CDR3 protein is CASSQEGAGTSGRGETQYF. In nucleotides, the CDR3 is TGCGCCAGCAGCCAAGAGGGAGCCGGGACTAGCGGGAGAGGAGAGACCCAGTACTTC.

Comment on this clonotype: This may stem from a read error, because a much larger clone lies one nucleotide away. The rearrangement uses TRBV6-5 and TRBJ1-2; perhaps TRBD1 as D (6 bases). V was shortened by 2 bases and J by 3 bases, with 16 bases between the two germline ends. The CDR3 is 16 amino acids. Germline V gives CDR1 MNHEY, CDR2 SVGAGI. CDR3 in amino acids: CASSYVRDTLDYGYTF. Here the CDR3 DNA reads TGTGCCAGCAGTTACGTCAGGGACACTCTAGACTATGGCTACACCTTC.

There are many counts of this clonotype. The genes are TRBV6-2 or TRBV6-3 and TRBJ2-7; 8 bases map to TRBD1. CDR1 and CDR2 from the germline V gene are MNHEY and SVGEGT. The CDR3 sequence is 13 residues long. V lost 11 bases to trimming and J lost 5 bases; unmatched junction nucleotides: 11. The chain's CDR3 is CAVTQGAKDEQYF. The CDR3 DNA sequence: TGTGCCGTAACGCAGGGGGCTAAGGACGAGCAGTACTTC.

This clonotype was counted many times. The chain is built from TRBV20-1 and TRBJ2-7; D may match TRBD1 or TRBD2 (5 bases each). There are 15 residues in the CDR3. CDR1 is DFQATT and CDR2 is SNEGSKA in the germline V gene (reference sequence). The V and J ends lost 2 bases and 1 base respectively, with 15 bases between them. The CDR3 protein is CSARLARGVSYEQYF. Here the CDR3 DNA reads TGCAGTGCTAGACTTGCAAGGGGAGTGTCCTACGAGCAGTACTTC.

The chain joins TRBV7-8 to TRBJ1-1; perhaps TRBD1 as D (5 bases). CDR3 length equals 18 residues. V was trimmed by 2 bases and J by 1 base, leaving 20 bases between them. The germline CDR1 and CDR2 sequences are SGHVS and FQNEAQ. The CDR3 DNA reads TGTGCCAGCAGCTTAACTTGGGGGACTGTTGGTTCGAACACTGAAGCTTTCTTT. Translated, it gives CASSLTWGTVGSNTEAFF.

This clonotype is medium-sized (0.01 to 0.1%) within its sample. The genes are TRBV6-5 and TRBJ2-1; 7 bases are shared with TRBD2. The CDR3 has 15 amino acids. The germline gives CDR1 MNHEY, CDR2 SVGAGI. V dropped 6 bases and J dropped 6; count of bases not matched to a gene: 11. CDR3 residues: CASRKEGGRGNEQFF. The CDR3 DNA reads TGTGCCAGCAGAAAGGAGGGAGGGCGAGGCAATGAGCAGTTCTTC.